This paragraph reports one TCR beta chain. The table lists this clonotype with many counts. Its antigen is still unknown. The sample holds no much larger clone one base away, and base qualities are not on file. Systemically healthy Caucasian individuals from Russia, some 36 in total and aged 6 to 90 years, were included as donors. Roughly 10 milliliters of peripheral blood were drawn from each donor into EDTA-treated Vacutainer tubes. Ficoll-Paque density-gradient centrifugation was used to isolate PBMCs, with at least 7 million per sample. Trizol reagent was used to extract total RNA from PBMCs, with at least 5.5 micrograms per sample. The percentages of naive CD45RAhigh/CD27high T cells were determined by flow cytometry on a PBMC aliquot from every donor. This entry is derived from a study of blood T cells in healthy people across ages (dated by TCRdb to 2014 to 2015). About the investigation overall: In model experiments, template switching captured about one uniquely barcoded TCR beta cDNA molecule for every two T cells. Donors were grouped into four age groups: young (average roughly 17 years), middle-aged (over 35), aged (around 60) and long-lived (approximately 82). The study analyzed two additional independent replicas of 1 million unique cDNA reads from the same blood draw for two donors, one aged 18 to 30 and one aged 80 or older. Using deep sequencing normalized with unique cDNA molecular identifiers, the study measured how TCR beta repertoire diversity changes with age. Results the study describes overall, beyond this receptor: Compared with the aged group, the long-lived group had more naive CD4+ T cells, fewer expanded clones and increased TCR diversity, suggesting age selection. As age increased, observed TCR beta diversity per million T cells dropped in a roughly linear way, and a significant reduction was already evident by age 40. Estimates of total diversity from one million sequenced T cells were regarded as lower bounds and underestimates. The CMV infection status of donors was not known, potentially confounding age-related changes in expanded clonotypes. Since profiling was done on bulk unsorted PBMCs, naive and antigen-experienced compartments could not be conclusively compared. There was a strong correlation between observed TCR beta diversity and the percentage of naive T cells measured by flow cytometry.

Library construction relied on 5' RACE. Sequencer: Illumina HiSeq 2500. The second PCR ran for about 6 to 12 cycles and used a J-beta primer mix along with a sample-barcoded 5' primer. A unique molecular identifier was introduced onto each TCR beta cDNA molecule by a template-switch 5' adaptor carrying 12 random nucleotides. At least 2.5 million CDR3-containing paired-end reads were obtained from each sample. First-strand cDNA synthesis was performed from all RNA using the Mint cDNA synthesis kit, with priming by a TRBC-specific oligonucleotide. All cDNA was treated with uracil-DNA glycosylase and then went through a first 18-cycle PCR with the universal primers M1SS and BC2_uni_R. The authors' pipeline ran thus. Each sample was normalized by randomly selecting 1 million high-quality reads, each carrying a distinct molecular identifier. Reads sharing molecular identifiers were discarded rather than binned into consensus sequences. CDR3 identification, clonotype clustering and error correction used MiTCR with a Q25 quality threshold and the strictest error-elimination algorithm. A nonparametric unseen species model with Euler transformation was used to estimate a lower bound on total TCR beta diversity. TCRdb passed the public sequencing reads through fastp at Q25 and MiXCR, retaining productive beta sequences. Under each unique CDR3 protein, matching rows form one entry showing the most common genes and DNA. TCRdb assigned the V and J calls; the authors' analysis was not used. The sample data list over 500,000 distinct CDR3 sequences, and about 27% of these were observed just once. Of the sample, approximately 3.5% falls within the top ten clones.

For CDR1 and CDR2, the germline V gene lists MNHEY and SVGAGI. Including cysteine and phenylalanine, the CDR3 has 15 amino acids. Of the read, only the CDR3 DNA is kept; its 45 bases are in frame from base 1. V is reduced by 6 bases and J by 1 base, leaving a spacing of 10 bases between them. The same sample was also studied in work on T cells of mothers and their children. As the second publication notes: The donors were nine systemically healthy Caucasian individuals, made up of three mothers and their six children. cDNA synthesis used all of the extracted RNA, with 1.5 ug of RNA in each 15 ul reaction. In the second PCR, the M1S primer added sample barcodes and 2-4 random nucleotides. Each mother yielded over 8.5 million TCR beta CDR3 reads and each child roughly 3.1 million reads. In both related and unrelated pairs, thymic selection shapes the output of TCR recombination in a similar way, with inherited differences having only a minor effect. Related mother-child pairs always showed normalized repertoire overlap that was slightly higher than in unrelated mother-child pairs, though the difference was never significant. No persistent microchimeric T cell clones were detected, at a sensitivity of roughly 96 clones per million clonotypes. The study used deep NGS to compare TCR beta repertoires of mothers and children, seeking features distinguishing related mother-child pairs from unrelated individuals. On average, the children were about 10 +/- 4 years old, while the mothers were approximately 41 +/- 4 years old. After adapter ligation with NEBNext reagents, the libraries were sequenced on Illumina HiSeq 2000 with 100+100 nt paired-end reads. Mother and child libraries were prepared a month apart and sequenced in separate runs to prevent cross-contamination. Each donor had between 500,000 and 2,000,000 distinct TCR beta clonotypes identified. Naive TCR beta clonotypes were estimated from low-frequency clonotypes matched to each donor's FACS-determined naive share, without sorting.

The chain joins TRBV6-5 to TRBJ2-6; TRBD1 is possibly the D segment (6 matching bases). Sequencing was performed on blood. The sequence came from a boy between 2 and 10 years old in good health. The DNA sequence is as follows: TGTGCCAGCAGCCGACAGGTATCTGGGGCCAACGTCCTGACTTTC. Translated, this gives CASSRQVSGANVLTF.